This TCR delta chain was profiled in a study of γδ T cells in repeated Plasmodium falciparum infection (dated by TCRdb to 2020 to 2022). Regarding the complete study: Malian children exposed to intense seasonal malaria transmission were enrolled in the natural-infection arm and compared with Australian children matched for age and gender. Five or six malaria-naive U.S. adults underwent four controlled human malaria infections by bites from P. falciparum NF54-infected Anopheles stephensi mosquitoes over around 580 days. Controlled-infection subjects were sampled at baseline, immediately before selected infections, and 21 days after each infection. Using both natural infection in Mali and controlled human malaria infection, the study looked at the way repeated Plasmodium falciparum infection shapes the human gammadelta T cell repertoire. The gammadelta TCR repertoires from Mali were analysed in two ways: cross-sectionally during periods with no transmission, and longitudinally across episodes of acute febrile malaria.

Library prep was done by multiplex PCR. Sequencing took place on an Illumina MiSeq. Every sorted gammadelta T cell sample had both its TCR gamma (TRG) and TCR delta (TRD) chains sequenced. The study's processing was this. The repertoire analyses used clonotype tree plots, the accumulated frequency of the top 20 clonotypes, and diversity index (DI) and D75 metrics. TCRdb reran clone calling on the public reads with CATT; rows sharing one DNA sequence were then combined. These V and J calls rely on TCRdb rather than the paper's analysis. Here the sample has some 100,000 delta-chain clones; 1.4% occur a single time. The leading ten clones occupy around 8.3% of the sample. CDR1 TSWWSYY and CDR2 QGS are derived from the germline V gene. Including the terminal cysteine and phenylalanine, the CDR3 comprises 20 residues. The CDR3 DNA has 60 bases and is translated from base 1. This clone came up a few times. The antigen it binds to is not known. TCRdb has a much larger clone's protein, which differs at residue 16 from the translation of this DNA, likely because of a read error; what is shown is the protein translated from the DNA.

For bulk TCR repertoire analysis, Vgamma9/Vdelta2+ and Vdelta2-negative gammadelta T cell populations were isolated by flow sorting from peripheral blood mononuclear cells. On the study overall, not on this receptor specifically: Vgamma9/Vdelta2+ TCR repertoires kept a highly stable polyclonal repertoire across time and infection, and many TCRgamma sequences overlapped between individuals. In Vdelta2-negative, largely Vdelta1+, gammadelta TCR repertoires, repeated controlled infections appeared to drive waves of new clonotype selection. Compared with Australian children, Malian children appeared to have Vdelta2-negative gammadelta TCR repertoires that were more clonally expanded, less diverse and less shared. The controlled-infection cohort was small, limiting analysis of inter-individual variability in gammadelta T cell responses. Generalizability was limited because the Malian cohort came from a small rural village made up predominantly of one ethnic group.

The sequence came from a pool of human donors (malaria-infected and uninfected, not separated). The sequence is built from TRDV1 and TRDJ1; a stretch of 10 junction bases matches TRDD3. TCRdb records no J gene; here it was assigned by comparing the DNA to germline. Sequences were obtained from gamma-delta T cells from blood. The CDR3 in this case is CALGELRPDWGIKYTGKLIF. DNA sequence: TGTGCTCTTGGGGAACTACGACCAGACTGGGGGATCAAGTACACCGGTAAACTCATCTTT.